This is a list of T cell receptor beta chains from one sample in a study of blood T cell repertoires in COVID-19. Produced via immunoSEQ multiplex PCR; TCRdb's table is partial and in-frame only. The sample has about 120,000 clones; 85% to 90% are singletons. Sequencing was performed on peripheral blood. These receptors were taken from a woman aged 45-60 years with acute or convalescent COVID-19. Each CDR3 is given with its conserved first and last residue. The order of the fields is CDR3 protein, J gene, V gene, CDR3 length.

CDR3 protein: CASSHGGDYNEQFF
J gene: TRBJ2-1
V gene: TRBV18
CDR3 length: 14

CDR3 protein: CASSGGLAGGAYEQYF
J gene: TRBJ2-7
V gene: TRBV27
CDR3 length: 16

CDR3 protein: CASSRQGNTEAFF
J gene: TRBJ1-1
V gene: TRBV18
CDR3 length: 13

CDR3 protein: CASSQRGGGDKTETQYF
J gene: TRBJ2-5
V gene: TRBV5-1
CDR3 length: 17

CDR3 protein: CASSPRTGVGYGYTF
J gene: TRBJ1-2
V gene: TRBV7-8
CDR3 length: 15

CDR3 protein: CASSLRAGTSGSSYEQYF
J gene: TRBJ2-7
V gene: TRBV7-9
CDR3 length: 18

CDR3 protein: CASSLTGLDYGYTF
J gene: TRBJ1-2
V gene: TRBV5-1
CDR3 length: 14

CDR3 protein: CASGLGVTSGSMYEQYF
J gene: TRBJ2-7
V gene: TRBV12-5
CDR3 length: 17

CDR3 protein: CASSTVFQETQYF
J gene: TRBJ2-5
V gene: TRBV18
CDR3 length: 13

CDR3 protein: CASSPGTGGARNQPQHF
J gene: TRBJ1-5
V gene: TRBV3-1/TRBV3-2
CDR3 length: 17

CDR3 protein: CASSDGQVSTEAFF
J gene: TRBJ1-1
V gene: TRBV7-9
CDR3 length: 14

CDR3 protein: CASSIIQSGDRDEQYF
J gene: TRBJ2-7
V gene: TRBV19
CDR3 length: 16

CDR3 protein: CASSLTGVTGELFF
J gene: TRBJ2-2
V gene: TRBV19
CDR3 length: 14

CDR3 protein: CASSRQGVINQPQHF
J gene: TRBJ1-5
V gene: TRBV19
CDR3 length: 15

CDR3 protein: CASSSGTSSGELFF
J gene: TRBJ2-2
V gene: TRBV7-2
CDR3 length: 14

CDR3 protein: CASSRGDYGYTF
J gene: TRBJ1-2
V gene: TRBV6-2/TRBV6-3
CDR3 length: 12

CDR3 protein: CATRLHNEQFF
J gene: TRBJ2-1
V gene: TRBV25-1
CDR3 length: 11

CDR3 protein: CASSQAQGDPEAFF
J gene: TRBJ1-1
V gene: TRBV4-2
CDR3 length: 14

CDR3 protein: CASSLGRTGIPYEQYF
J gene: TRBJ2-7
V gene: TRBV5-1
CDR3 length: 16

CDR3 protein: CAISEPNQPQHF
J gene: TRBJ1-5
V gene: TRBV10-3
CDR3 length: 12

CDR3 protein: CASSQDPLLDRGRETQYF
J gene: TRBJ2-5
V gene: TRBV4-1
CDR3 length: 18

CDR3 protein: CASSYQGVQETQYF
J gene: TRBJ2-5
V gene: TRBV5-1
CDR3 length: 14

CDR3 protein: CASSFGLAAYNEQFF
J gene: TRBJ2-1
V gene: TRBV18
CDR3 length: 15

CDR3 protein: CASSKHDTQETQYF
J gene: TRBJ2-5
V gene: TRBV21-1
CDR3 length: 14

CDR3 protein: CASSYRQDNEKLFF
J gene: TRBJ1-4
V gene: TRBV7-9
CDR3 length: 14

CDR3 protein: CATSAGRTTNEKLFF
J gene: TRBJ1-4
V gene: TRBV15
CDR3 length: 15

CDR3 protein: CASSSGGSADTQYF
J gene: TRBJ2-3
V gene: TRBV7-2
CDR3 length: 14

CDR3 protein: CASSFEDTSNEQFF
J gene: TRBJ2-1
V gene: TRBV27
CDR3 length: 14